The present entry profiles one T cell receptor beta chain with its context. Its antigen is currently unknown. V lost 6 bases and J lost 4, with 7 bases in between. The germline V gene has CDR1 DFQATT and CDR2 SNEGSKA (reference sequence). The CDR3 is made up of 11 amino acids. This specimen comes from a study of beta chain features in type 1 diabetes. Looking at the study overall: Regarding age, gender and cell yields, patients proved similar to healthy donors.

Whole-study results and caveats: Researchers caution that PCR might favor shorter templates, equally among patients and controls. People with Type 1 diabetes carried modestly yet significantly shorter TCRB CDR3s in all four CD4+ subsets. The analysis here could not establish whether HLA type shapes TCRB rearrangement.

As every portion of the isolated RNA was reverse transcribed, the sequencing read expressed TCRB transcripts. Sequenced by immunoSEQ multiplex PCR; TCRdb stores in-frame clones only, minus some. The sample contains fewer than 300,000 clones, roughly 20% of which appear only once. This chain uses TRBV20-1 with TRBJ2-1, with D tentatively TRBD1 (5 bases). The sample comprised naive CD4+ T cells from blood. The sequence derives from a woman in her thirties or forties with type 1 diabetes. CDR3 sequence reads: CSADSYNEQFF. CDR3 nucleotide sequence: TGCAGTGCAGACAGTTACAATGAGCAGTTCTTC.